The 5 T cell receptor beta chains below all came from one sample that was sequenced in a study of blood T cell repertoires in COVID-19 (TCRdb year 2020). The library was prepared using the immunoSEQ multiplex PCR assay. TCRdb limited this immuneACCESS table to in-frame rearrangements with V and J called. A share of clones is missing; checked studies link under half to unresolved V genes, and the rest is unexplained. The sample data list roughly 270,000 clones, and 88% of these were observed just once. Of the sample, roughly 9% falls within the top ten clones. Sequences were obtained from peripheral blood. The receptors shown here come from a man between 18 and 35 years old with active or convalescent COVID-19.

The gene calls are TRBV4-2 and TRBJ1-1; no clear D gene. There are 15 residues in the CDR3. The germline CDR1 and CDR2 sequences are LGHNA and YNFKEQ. V was clipped by 0 bases and J by 4 bases, with 12 bases between them. CDR3 sequence reads: CASSQESGFGTEAFF. In nucleotides, the CDR3 is TGTGCCAGCAGCCAAGAGTCGGGGTTTGGCACTGAAGCTTTCTTT.

This clone appeared a single time. The CDR3 loop is CASSKVGGENYGYTF. The DNA of the CDR3 is TGTGCCAGCAGCAAAGTCGGCGGCGAAAACTATGGCTACACCTTC. The chain has TRBV21-1 and TRBJ1-2. TRBV21-1 is a listed pseudogene. The CDR3 sequence is 15 residues long.

V and J are TRBV6-2 or TRBV6-3 and TRBJ2-1, with TRBD2 identical over 11 bases. CDR1 MNHEY and CDR2 SVGEGT come from the germline V gene. The CDR3 has 16 residues. After removal of 0 bases from V and 3 bases from J, the junction contained 1 base not matched to a gene. The CDR3 bases are TGTGCCAGCAGTTACTCTCTAGCGGGGGGCTACAATGAGCAGTTCTTC. This gives the protein CASSYSLAGGYNEQFF.

The genes are TRBV5-1 and TRBJ2-7, with D possibly matching TRBD1 (6 bases). CDR3 length: 14 amino acids. V was trimmed by 3 bases and J by 1 base, leaving 11 bases between them. Looked up from germline, CDR1 is SGHRS and CDR2 is YFSETQ. The CDR3 region has the DNA TGCGCCAGCAGCTCTGGACAGCCGTCCTACGAGCAGTACTTC. It encodes CASSSGQPSYEQYF.

The V call is TRBV5-6, the J call TRBJ2-4; possibly TRBD2 for D (5 bases). With 2 bases removed from V and 5 bases from J, the gap between germline ends came to 11 bases. CDR1 is SGHDT, CDR2 YYEEEE, per germline. This CDR3 has 14 amino acids. CDR3 sequence: CASSFSGNQNIQYF. In nucleotides, the CDR3 is TGTGCCAGCAGCTTCTCCGGGAACCAAAACATTCAGTACTTC.